The clone carrying this T cell receptor beta chain was counted once. Its cognate antigen is unknown. Different DNA sequences within this sample yield the same CDR3. The entry originates in a study of cytomegalovirus exposure and HLA in healthy donors. General study points: Most TCR sequences were uncommon, yet certain public TCRs appeared in many donors. The authors listed 180 or so TCR beta chains as cytomegalovirus-associated. It was confirmed in vitro that a few of the CMV-associated chains were specific for CMV antigens.

V was shortened by 2 bases and J by 6 bases, with 9 bases between the two germline ends. This CDR3 spans 13 amino acids. Per germline, CDR1 MNHEY and CDR2 SMNVEV (reference sequence). Generated by immunoSEQ multiplex PCR, the TCRdb table keeps only in-frame clones and is missing some. Counted here are about 180,000 clones, about 85% occurring once; the ten biggest clones make up 16%. The receptor was derived from a man aged 18 to 30 in good health and CMV-seropositive. Specimen: PBMCs. The chain has TRBV27 and TRBJ2-3; TRBD1 is a possible D gene (6 bases). The CDR3 DNA follows: TGTGCCAGCAGTTTAAACAGGGCGGATACGCAGTATTTT. It specifies CASSLNRADTQYF.